This T cell receptor (beta chain) was identified in a study of cytomegalovirus exposure and HLA in healthy donors (dated by TCRdb to about 2017). Turning to the overall study: According to an earlier analysis of around 600 of the donors, roughly 180 million T cells yielded 120 million or so unique TCR beta sequences and 276 Gb of sequence data. About 320 gigabases of sequencing data and approximately 85 million unique TCR sequences were included in an early release covering 500 to 750 HLA-typed donors. The genetic ancestry cluster associated with self-reported Caucasian donors included roughly four fifths of the roughly 400 genotyped donors. The study aimed to test whether signatures of past pathogen exposure could be identified by cataloging public T cell receptors. Using immunosequencing, the study profiled T cell repertoires from some 670 subjects and related those repertoires to cytomegalovirus serostatus. Along with the roughly 710-subject first cohort, a separate validation cohort of over 90 different subjects was used. The study combined high-throughput TCR immunosequencing, statistical association of individual TCRs with disease status, and machine learning to predict cytomegalovirus infection status. A later analysis re-analyzed previously published TCR beta repertoires from 550 to 700 donors and added high-resolution HLA genotyping to study TCR occurrence patterns. The later analysis used no new phenotypic data to find candidate immune exposures, relying instead on TCR beta sequences and their occurrence across donors. An earlier analysis of 587 of the donors used high-throughput TCR beta sequencing to judge whether each TCR beta V gene segment behaved as functional or pseudogenic. Donor age, sex, ethnicity and CMV serostatus were compiled alongside the repertoire data. A later genetic analysis used genome-wide SNP genotypes for about 60% of the roughly 700 donors, treating that subset as a discovery cohort. All discovery cohort repertoires had been generated on a single sequencing platform. HLA typing included class I and class II loci at four-digit resolution. Typing coverage varied by locus: about 629-630 donors for A, B, C, DRB1 and DQB1; under 550 for DQA1; approximately 610 for DPA1; 400 to 480 for DPB1. Roughly 5 DR-DQ haplotypes were handled as single units for association and clustering because linkage in the cohort was strong. Among a few hundred genotyped donors of the cohort, an average of 235,054 unique TCR beta nucleotide sequences were sequenced per donor, about a sixth of them non-productive.

From the cysteine through the phenylalanine, the CDR3 covers 14 amino acids. Only the CDR3 DNA is retained, 42 bases long and in frame from the first base. At the junction V is shortened by 2 bases and J by 6 bases; bases outside the gene matches: 5. Taken from the germline V gene (reference sequence), the CDR1 and CDR2 loops are LNHNV and YYDKDF. The cohort comprised 670 or so healthy bone marrow donors. At the time of sampling, all cohort members were nominally healthy, though unrecorded immune exposures were likely present. The donor tested CMV seropositive and was one of the 289 seropositive cohort members. Each donor provided a peripheral blood sample, and peripheral blood mononuclear cells were used for TCR beta sequencing. Genomic DNA extraction from the blood cell samples was performed with the Qiagen DNeasy Blood Extraction Kit. Paper-wide results and their limitations: The 87-base-pair reads could not distinguish some IMGT-functional V segments, including TRBV6-2 and TRBV6-3, so those segments were excluded. In a later analysis, most CMV-associated TCR beta chains were found to appear HLA-restricted, with HLA associations seemingly driven largely by CMV exposure. Broadly in line with IMGT annotations, most TCR beta V segments showed up in productive rearrangements about 87% or about 30% of the time in an earlier analysis of around 550 of the donors. Compared with the 666-donor mean, donors in an Asian-associated ancestry cluster had fewer N-insertions in productive TCRs, according to a later genetic analysis. A later genetic analysis associated a missense DCLRE1C variant with V-gene and J-gene trimming of TCR beta chains, and an independent cohort replicated the association. A further reported finding was that TCR beta sequences accurately predicted the HLA-A and HLA-B alleles for most subjects in the first cohort. The study gave a list of 150 to 200 TCR beta chains associated with cytomegalovirus. In a later analysis, several top co-occurrence clusters were reported to appear linked to parvovirus B19, influenza, CMV and Epstein-Barr virus. Most TCR sequences were observed very rarely across donors, whereas some public TCRs were present in many individuals. The presence/absence analyses assumed that sequencing depth was roughly uniform across donors, and that assumption may not be true. This cohort had only TCR beta chains sequenced, and the lack of alpha or paired-chain data limited which features could be detected. The only immune exposure information available for the cohort was CMV serostatus. The classifier was reported to diagnose cytomegalovirus status with high specificity and sensitivity in both the original and validation cohorts. When HLA alleles, especially DR and DQ, strongly co-occurred, attributing TCR associations to individual alleles was difficult. In a later analysis, the rate of TCR association differed among HLA loci, with DRB1 alleles having the most associated TCRs and HLA-C alleles having the fewest. Linkage disequilibrium might explain the correlated functional status among segregating V segments, but an unknown experimental factor could not be ruled out. At a false discovery rate of 0.05, a later analysis linked fewer than 20,000 TCR beta sequences to specific HLA alleles. HLA typing was unavailable for some donors at each locus, so association tests used only the typed subset. Approximately 16 rarely observed V segments, including chromosome 9 orphons, were excluded from the earlier analysis of a few hundred of the donors because counts were too low. In a later analysis, HLA-associated TCR beta chains were found to be more clonally expanded and to have lower generation probabilities than equally common non-associated chains. A cluster of highly shared sequence variants was judged likely to represent a technical artifact of the sequencing pipeline. It was suggested by the authors that the approach could potentially be generalized to other disease states and immunological phenotypes. A few of the identified cytomegalovirus-associated TCR beta chains were confirmed in vitro to be specific for cytomegalovirus antigens.

Notes on this clone: Its recognized antigen is unknown. Base qualities are not provided; no much larger clone lies one nucleotide away.

To prepare the library, the immunoSEQ multiplex PCR assay was applied. For the multiplex PCR, a mixture combining 60 forward primers for TCR Vbeta segments and 13 reverse primers for TCR Jbeta segments was used. The CDR3 region of rearranged TCR beta genes was amplified from genomic DNA by a multiplex PCR assay. On the Illumina HiSeq System, the amplified TCR beta libraries were sequenced as 87-base-pair reads. As for the authors' bioinformatics: Across the roughly 670 repertoires, a later analysis counted some 80 million unique TCR beta chains, around 11 million of which were shared by at least two donors. To remove PCR and sequencing errors, raw reads were error-corrected and collapsed into unique sequences using a nearest-neighbor algorithm that merged closely related sequences. V, D and J gene segments were assigned by aligning CDR3 sequences to IMGT reference sequences. For a sequence to be retained, a match of at least six nucleotides to both a V gene segment and a J gene segment was required. A rearrangement was called productive if the CDR3 had no stop codons and remained in frame with V and J, and every other rearrangement was called non-productive. Following IMGT convention, CDR3 was defined as the stretch from the second conserved V-encoded cysteine up to the conserved J-encoded phenylalanine. In an earlier analysis of around 540 of the donors, sequences lacking an unambiguous match to a single V gene segment were excluded. In an earlier analysis of approximately 500 of the donors, a V segment was called functional when productive rearrangements were above 56.7%, and segregating when the standard deviation between donors exceeded 5%. A statistical classification framework was developed to diagnose cytomegalovirus status using the catalog of TCR beta chain sequences. A later analysis assigned V and J genes by comparing TCR nucleotide sequences with IMGT/GENE-DB human TR gene sequences. In a later analysis, CDR3 sequences and most-parsimonious VDJ recombination scenarios were assigned using the TCRdist pipeline. In a later analysis, each TCR beta chain was defined by its CDR3 amino acid sequence together with its V-gene family, and reads lacking a unique V-gene family were excluded. A later analysis removed roughly 590 highly shared, low-generation-probability nucleotide sequences to deal with suspected cross-contamination and a sequencing artifact. In a later analysis, a clonal expansion index for each public chain was calculated from normalized within-repertoire ranks of inferred template counts. Generation probabilities in a later analysis came from a VDJ recombination model fitted to out-of-frame rearrangements, and those results were checked against IGoR. Hypergeometric tests were used in a later analysis to score TCR-TCR, TCR-HLA and TCR-CMV co-occurrence, with a repertoire-size bias correction applied to the TCR pairs. A later analysis estimated false discovery rates by permuting HLA or CMV assignments 20 times. A later analysis grouped co-occurring TCRs with DBSCAN, adding TCRdist sequence similarity when clustering within HLA-allele-positive subsets. Co-occurrence clustering excluded repertoires with fewer than 30,000 or more than 120,000 public chains, plus five with anomalous nucleotide sharing. This is the immuneACCESS table as TCRdb keeps it, with only in-frame sequences that have V and J called. A part of the clones is gone; compared with another copy, unresolved V genes explain less than half, and the rest is unexplained. The DNA was the basis for D and trimming; V, J and clone size are from that table. Within this sample are more than 100,000 clones, with 50% to 75% of them counted one time only. About 8.1% of the sample belongs to the ten largest clones.

Sequencing input: PBMCs. The sequence was collected from a middle-aged woman in good health and CMV-seropositive. The V and J genes are TRBV15 and TRBJ2-7, and TRBD2 aligns with 9 junction nucleotides. The DNA sequence follows: TGTGCCACCAGCAGACCTAGCGGGAATATCGAGCAGTACTTC. Its protein reads: CATSRPSGNIEQYF.